This entry features one T cell receptor (beta chain) sequence. Its antigen is undetermined. Patients were ineligible given autoimmune disease history or systemic immunosuppression. Trimming stripped 0 bases from V and 6 bases from J, with 8 bases between. Germline V gives CDR1 GTSNPN, CDR2 SVGIG (reference sequence). The CDR3 has 13 residues. This entry belongs to a study of OX40 agonist ivuxolimab in advanced cancers. Study-wide background: Enrolled patients in dose escalation had cancers that were hepatocellular carcinoma, melanoma, renal cell or head and neck cancer.

Only in-frame clones appear in the TCRdb table, and some are missing; sequencing was by immunoSEQ multiplex PCR. The sample has around 75,000 clones, around 88% seen once; the top ten hold about 2.2%. Study observations and caveats: Within 6 weeks, CD4+ and CD8+ blood T cells expanded clonally at 0.1 to 3.0 mg/kg. Antigen targets of the expanded peripheral T cells went undetermined.

Sequencing used CD4+ or CD8+ T cells sorted from blood, obtained in a trial of the OX40 agonist ivuxolimab. The rearrangement joins TRBV30 to TRBJ2-2; either TRBD1 or TRBD2 may fit D (5 bases each). This clonotype originated in an adult with an advanced solid tumor such as melanoma, head and neck, liver or kidney cancer. CDR3 protein: CAWSVLGAGELFF. The DNA of the CDR3 is TGTGCCTGGAGTGTCCTGGGGGCCGGGGAGCTGTTTTTT.